Presented here are 3 T cell receptor beta chains from one specimen sequenced in a study of shared clonotypes between healthy human individuals. Sequencing used immunoSEQ multiplex PCR; TCRdb keeps in-frame clones, though not all of them. The data show about 2.4 million clones, roughly 93% seen once. The sequenced material came from naive CD4+ T cells from PBMCs. Described subset: CD45RA+ positively selected. These receptors originate from a man younger than 35 in good health. Some clones in this sample may be carry-over from other donors' samples.

Concerning this clone itself: The same CDR3 arises from other DNA sequences in this sample as well. The chain joins TRBV7-2 to TRBJ2-3; D call uncertain. Trimming pared 1 base from V and 5 bases from J, leaving 7 bases between. The CDR3 length is 13 residues. CDR1 and CDR2 from the germline V gene are SGHTA and FQGNSA. CDR3 DNA: TGTGCCAGCAGCTTAGGACGCTTAGATACGCAGTATTTT. Translation: CASSLGRLDTQYF.

This clone was seen just once. V and J are TRBV5-4 and TRBJ2-6; weak D call: TRBD2 (5 bases). V lost 0 bases to trimming and J lost 4 bases, with 8 bases between them. CDR3 length: 15 residues. CDR1 is SGHNT and CDR2 is YYREEE in the germline V gene (reference sequence). The CDR3: CASSLVLAGANVLTF. The CDR3 nucleotides are TGTGCCAGCAGCTTGGTTTTAGCGGGGGCCAACGTCCTGACTTTC. Together with reference TRBV5-4 and TRBJ2-6, the CDR3 gives the full variable domain: ETGVTQSPTHLIKTRGQQVTLRCSSQSGHNTVSWYQQALGQGPQFIFQYYREEENGRGNFPPRFSGLQFPNYSSELNVNALELDDSALYLCASSLVLAGANVLTFGAGSRLTVL.

V usage is TRBV28 and J usage is TRBJ2-1; no reliable D call. The V and J ends lost 5 bases and 4 bases respectively, with 3 bases between them. The germline gives CDR1 MDHEN, CDR2 SYDVKM. The CDR3 has 11 residues. The CDR3 nucleotides read TGTGCCAGCAGTGGTTACAATGAGCAGTTCTTC. Encoded protein: CASSGYNEQFF.